One and the same sample provided the 26 T cell receptor beta chains below, sequenced in a study of shared clonotypes between healthy human individuals. TCRdb keeps only in-frame clones here, not all; method: immunoSEQ multiplex PCR. The repertoire has 2 million to 3 million clones, approximately 93% of them found once; the top ten carry roughly 0.39%. The material sequenced was naive CD4+ T cells from PBMCs. Subset here: CD45RA+ positively selected. The receptors derive from a man aged 18 to 30 in good health. Some clones in this sample may be carry-over from other donors' samples.

The V call is TRBV5-4, the J call TRBJ2-7; 7 bases align to TRBD1. CDR1 and CDR2 (germline): SGHNT, YYREEE (reference sequence). The CDR3 contains 15 residues. The V and J ends lost 4 bases and 2 bases, in that order; junction bases with no gene match: 9. The CDR3 spells CASSNGRTGPYEQYF. The CDR3 coding sequence is TGTGCCAGCAGCAATGGTCGGACAGGACCCTACGAGCAGTACTTC.

V gene TRBV7-8 combines with J gene TRBJ2-5; the D gene is possibly TRBD1 (6 bases). The CDR3 is 21 amino acids. V dropped 5 bases and J dropped 3 bases, with 34 bases sitting between them. The germline V gene has CDR1 SGHVS and CDR2 FQNEAQ. CDR3 region: CASSHRPPHLAGKGGKETQYF. The CDR3 nucleotides read TGTGCCAGCAGCCACAGACCTCCCCACCTAGCTGGGAAAGGGGGAAAAGAGACCCAGTACTTC.

The chain links TRBV4-1 to TRBJ2-7, with 9 nucleotides matching TRBD1. Germline values: CDR1 MGHRA, CDR2 YSYEKL. V was pared by 4 bases and J by 1 base, with 8 bases of the junction left unmatched. This CDR3 is built from 16 residues. CDR3 bases: TGCGCCAGCAGCCCTCCTGGGACAGGGAATTCCTACGAGCAGTACTTC. Translating it yields CASSPPGTGNSYEQYF.

The J gene is TRBJ2-3, the V gene TRBV27; either TRBD1 or TRBD2 may fit D (5 bases each). The V gene lost 4 bases and the J gene lost 2 bases, with 13 bases spanning the gap. Per the germline V gene, CDR1 is MNHEY and CDR2 is SMNVEV (reference sequence). CDR3 length: 15 residues. In nucleotides, the CDR3 is TGTGCCAGCAGTTCATGGGACCAATTCACAGATACGCAGTATTTT. Encoded protein: CASSSWDQFTDTQYF.

The rearrangement links TRBV2 to TRBJ2-2; 12 bases agree with TRBD1. V gave up 7 bases and J gave up 7 bases; unmatched junction bases: 13. The germline gives CDR1 SNHLY, CDR2 FYNNEI. This CDR3 has 17 residues. The CDR3 region has the DNA TGTGCCAGCACAAAGCTGGGACAGGGGGCCGTAGGCGGGGAGCTGTTTTTT. Its translation is CASTKLGQGAVGGELFF.

The V gene is TRBV7-2, the J gene TRBJ1-1; D gene ambiguous. Germline values: CDR1 SGHTA, CDR2 FQGNSA. The CDR3 has 16 residues. V lost 1 base, J lost 0 bases, and 12 bases lay in between. CDR3 coding DNA: TGTGCCAGCAGCTTAGAATTTGCCCCCATGAACACTGAAGCTTTCTTT. Protein: CASSLEFAPMNTEAFF.

V gene TRBV30 combines with J gene TRBJ1-6; no reliable D call. The CDR3 is made up of 11 amino acids. Trimming removed 2 bases from V and 6 bases from J, with 2 bases in between. Per germline, CDR1 GTSNPN and CDR2 SVGIG (reference sequence). CDR3 loop: CAWSFNSPLHF. Here the CDR3 DNA reads TGTGCCTGGAGTTTTAATTCACCCCTCCACTTT.

The chain is built from TRBV7-2 and TRBJ2-7; D not certain. The CDR3 totals 14 residues. Trimming pared 4 bases from V and 0 bases from J, leaving 10 bases between. From germline, CDR1 is SGHTA and CDR2 FQGNSA. The CDR3 region has the DNA TGTGCCAGCAGCTCCCCAGTCGGCTCCTACGAGCAGTACTTC. Encoded protein: CASSSPVGSYEQYF.

The rearrangement joins TRBV28 to TRBJ2-7; 11 bases align to TRBD2. Germline CDR1 is MDHEN and CDR2 is SYDVKM. The trim removed 10 bases at V and 0 bases at J, leaving 5 bases unmatched. This CDR3 has 14 amino acids. CDR3 DNA sequence: TGTGCCACCTCGGGACTAGCGGACTCCTACGAGCAGTACTTC. Its translation: CATSGLADSYEQYF.

The chain combines TRBV19 with TRBJ1-3; D is uncertain. The CDR3 spans 15 residues. The germline gives CDR1 LNHDA, CDR2 SQIVND (reference sequence). With 4 bases removed from V and 1 base from J, the gap between germline ends came to 11 bases. For the CDR3, the DNA is TGTGCCAGTAGTAAAATGTTCCTGTCTGGAAACACCATATATTTT. It specifies CASSKMFLSGNTIYF.

The gene calls are TRBV2 and TRBJ1-2; the D is unclear. The V gene's germline CDR1 is SNHLY and CDR2 FYNNEI. Trimming removed 6 bases from V and 2 bases from J, with 10 bases in between. The CDR3 has 13 amino acids. The CDR3 is CASSPGLNYGYTF. The CDR3 DNA sequence: TGTGCCAGCAGCCCCGGTCTCAACTATGGCTACACCTTC.

This clone has a single count. This chain joins TRBV7-8 and TRBJ2-7, with 7 positions matching TRBD2. The CDR3 has 17 residues. Germline CDR1 is SGHVS and CDR2 is FQNEAQ. Trimming removed 1 base from V and 3 bases from J; junction bases left unmatched: 12. CDR3 bases: TGTGCCAGCAGCTTAGTTGTTGGGAGGGCCGGTTTCTACGAGCAGTACTTC. This codes for CASSLVVGRAGFYEQYF.

V is TRBV28 and J is TRBJ2-7, with 11 nucleotides matching TRBD2. V was pared by 3 bases and J by 4 bases, with 5 bases of the junction left unmatched. The germline V gene has CDR1 MDHEN and CDR2 SYDVKM. This CDR3 is built from 15 residues. Here the CDR3 reads CASSFSTSGIYEQYF. In DNA, the CDR3 is TGTGCCAGCAGTTTCTCGACTAGCGGGATATACGAGCAGTACTTC.

This chain links TRBV7-9 with TRBJ2-3; D gene unclear. Germline CDR1 reads SEHNR; CDR2 reads FQNEAQ (reference sequence). V lost 1 base to trimming and J lost 0 bases, with 14 bases between them. The CDR3 totals 17 residues. This CDR3 is CASSLGSRAGSTDTQYF. The CDR3 region has the DNA TGTGCCAGCAGCTTAGGATCCCGTGCTGGCAGCACAGATACGCAGTATTTT.

The chain uses TRBV4-2 and TRBJ2-7, with 7 bases that match TRBD2. Germline assignment: CDR1 LGHNA and CDR2 YNFKEQ. The CDR3 totals 14 residues. Trimming cost V 4 bases and J 4 bases; bases outside gene matches: 7. The CDR3 bases are TGTGCCAGCAGCCCGGCAGGGAGGGGATACGAGCAGTACTTC. Amino acids: CASSPAGRGYEQYF.

J is TRBJ2-1 and V is TRBV7-3, with D hard to call. Germline values: CDR1 SGHTA, CDR2 FQGTGA. CDR3 length: 15 amino acids. V lost 3 bases and J 5 bases, leaving 14 bases between the germline ends. Here the CDR3 reads CASSFGASTNNEQFF. The CDR3 DNA reads as TGTGCCAGCAGCTTCGGAGCGTCAACAAACAATGAGCAGTTCTTC.

The chain couples TRBV4-3 to TRBJ2-3, with D hard to call. CDR1 and CDR2 from the germline V gene are LGHNA and YSLEER. With 0 bases removed from V and 5 bases from J, the gap between germline ends came to 6 bases. The CDR3 extends over 13 amino acids. CDR3 in amino acids: CASSQEREDTQYF. CDR3 coding DNA: TGCGCCAGCAGCCAAGAAAGGGAAGATACGCAGTATTTT.

This clone was observed a single time. The rearrangement links TRBV28 to TRBJ2-1; 12 nucleotides agree with TRBD2. Germline values: CDR1 MDHEN, CDR2 SYDVKM. The CDR3 loop spans 16 amino acids. V lost 6 bases, J lost 4 bases, and 7 bases stayed unmatched. CDR3 bases: TGTGCCAGCAGATCTCGGACTAGCGGGAATTACAATGAGCAGTTCTTC. It is translated as CASRSRTSGNYNEQFF.

This clone has more than one count but fewer than ten. The genes are TRBV7-9 and TRBJ1-1; D is uncertain. The V and J ends lost 5 bases and 1 base respectively, with 11 bases between them. Per germline, CDR1 SEHNR and CDR2 FQNEAQ (reference sequence). This CDR3 has 14 residues. CDR3 nucleotides: TGTGCCAGCAGCGTCGTCCGGGAGAACACTGAAGCTTTCTTT. Amino acid sequence: CASSVVRENTEAFF.

The chain recombines TRBV2 with TRBJ1-3, with D hard to call. CDR3 length: 12 residues. Trimming took off 7 bases at V and 4 bases at J, with 8 bases between the two ends. From germline, CDR1 is SNHLY and CDR2 FYNNEI. The chain's CDR3 is CASTSQGNTIYF. CDR3 coding DNA: TGTGCCAGCACGTCCCAGGGAAACACCATATATTTT.

The rearrangement uses TRBV28 and TRBJ2-7, with D possibly TRBD2 on 5 matching bases. The CDR3 has 12 amino acids. Trimming took off 8 bases at V and 3 bases at J, with 11 bases between the two ends. Germline V CDR1 and CDR2: MDHEN, SYDVKM. CDR3 amino acids: CASREEHYEQYF. DNA of the CDR3: TGTGCCAGCCGGGAAGAACACTACGAGCAGTACTTC.

The chain combines TRBV30 with TRBJ2-2; D perhaps matches TRBD1 (6 bases). Germline CDR1 and CDR2: GTSNPN and SVGIG (reference sequence). With 2 bases removed from V and 6 bases from J, the gap between germline ends came to 10 bases. The CDR3 sequence is 13 residues long. CDR3 protein: CAWSSQGAGELFF. Written as DNA, the CDR3 is TGTGCCTGGAGTTCACAGGGAGCCGGGGAGCTGTTTTTT.

In regard to this clone: This sample also contains other DNA sequences that code for the same CDR3. The CDR3 protein is CASRSGTANTGELFF. The CDR3 DNA is TGTGCCAGTAGGTCCGGTACCGCGAACACCGGGGAGCTGTTTTTT. J is TRBJ2-2 and V is TRBV19; D is ambiguous. Trimming shortened V by 6 bases and J by 0 bases, and 11 bases separated the two germline ends. This CDR3 is built from 15 residues. CDR1 and CDR2 (germline): LNHDA, SQIVND (reference sequence). Supplemented by reference TRBV19 and TRBJ2-2, the full variable domain reads DGGITQSPKYLFRKEGQNVTLSCEQNLNHDAMYWYRQDPGQGLRLIYYSQIVNDFQKGDIAEGYSVSREKKESFPLTVTSAQKNPTAFYLCASRSGTANTGELFFGEGSRLTVL.

The chain links TRBV7-2 to TRBJ1-4, with TRBD1 matching over 9 bases. Germline V gene data show CDR1 as SGHTA and CDR2 as FQGNSA. The junction had 8 bases not matched to a gene; V was cut back by 5 bases and J by 7 bases. The CDR3 is made up of 15 amino acids. CDR3 DNA: TGTGCCAGCAGCCTTTACAGGGGGCAAGGTGAAAAACTGTTTTTT. Residues: CASSLYRGQGEKLFF.

The genes are TRBV5-1 and TRBJ2-5, with D possibly TRBD2 on 6 matching bases. Germline CDR1 reads SGHRS; CDR2 reads YFSETQ. V was pared by 4 bases and J by 4 bases, with 14 bases between. The CDR3 contains 14 residues. The CDR3 sequence is CASSPGGDGETQYF. The DNA of the CDR3 is TGCGCCAGCAGCCCTGGCGGGGATGGAGAGACCCAGTACTTC.

The chain has TRBV11-2 and TRBJ2-7; no clear D. V was pared by 5 bases and J by 7 bases, with 15 bases between. The CDR3 totals 13 residues. Germline V lookup: CDR1 SGHAT, CDR2 FQNNGV. CDR3: CASSPEYRAEQYF. As DNA, the CDR3 is TGTGCCAGCAGCCCAGAATACCGGGCAGAGCAGTACTTC.